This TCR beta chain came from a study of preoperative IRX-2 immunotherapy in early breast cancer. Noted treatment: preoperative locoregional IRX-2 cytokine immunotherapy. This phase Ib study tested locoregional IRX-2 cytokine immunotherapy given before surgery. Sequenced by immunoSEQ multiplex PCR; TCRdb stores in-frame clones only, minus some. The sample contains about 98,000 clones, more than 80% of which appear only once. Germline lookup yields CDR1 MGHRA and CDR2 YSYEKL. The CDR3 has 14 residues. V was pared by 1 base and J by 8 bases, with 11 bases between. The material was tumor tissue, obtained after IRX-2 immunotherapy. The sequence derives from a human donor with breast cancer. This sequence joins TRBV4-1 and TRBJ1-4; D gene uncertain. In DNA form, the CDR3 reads TGCGCCAGCAGCCAAGCGCAGCTGGAGGAAAAACTGTTTTTT. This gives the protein CASSQAQLEEKLFF.